The 4 T cell receptor beta chains reported below all come from one sample, sequenced in a study of cytomegalovirus exposure and HLA in healthy donors. The PCR was carried out with 60 Vbeta primers and 13 Jbeta primers. TCRdb's copy holds only in-frame clones and misses some; the assay was immunoSEQ multiplex PCR. The sample holds over 100,000 clones, about 76% seen once. Sequencing input: PBMCs. Receptors were obtained from a woman in her 30s in good health and CMV-seronegative.

Details on this clone: One junction end does not reproduce the germline sequence, and a read error may be involved. The chain couples TRBV5-1 to TRBJ2-1; TRBD2 agrees at 12 bases. Germline V lookup: CDR1 SGHRS, CDR2 YFSETQ. The CDR3 extends over 17 amino acids. CDR3 residues: CASSSTSGSIIYHEQFF. CDR3 DNA sequence: TGCGCCAGCAGCTCGACTAGCGGGAGCATTATCTACCATGAGCAGTTCTTC.

This clone was seen only once. As DNA, the CDR3 is TGTGCCAGCAGCCCCCAGGGGGTTACGCAGTATTTT. Translation: CASSPQGVTQYF. J is TRBJ2-3 and V is TRBV7-2; 7 bases are a match to TRBD1. V shed 5 bases and J 8 bases; nucleotides not matched to a gene: 4. This CDR3 has 12 residues. Germline values: CDR1 SGHTA, CDR2 FQGNSA.

The chain uses TRBV27 and TRBJ2-5, with D maybe TRBD2 (5 bases). Deletions cut 2 bases from V and 2 bases from J, with 12 bases between. CDR3 size: 15 residues. Germline V CDR1 and CDR2: MNHEY, SMNVEV (reference sequence). The CDR3 DNA is TGTGCCAGCAGTTTACTCTGGACTCCTCAAGAGACCCAGTACTTC. This translates into CASSLLWTPQETQYF.

This clone appeared a few times. V and J are TRBV25-1 and TRBJ2-3; 15 bases align to TRBD2. Looked up from germline, CDR1 is MGHDK and CDR2 is SYGVNS. CDR3 length: 18 residues. J was trimmed by 4 bases and V by 0 bases; bases with no gene match: 5. CDR3 protein: CASSEYPGLAGGADTQYF. The DNA for the CDR3 is TGTGCCAGCAGTGAATATCCCGGACTAGCGGGAGGGGCAGATACGCAGTATTTT.